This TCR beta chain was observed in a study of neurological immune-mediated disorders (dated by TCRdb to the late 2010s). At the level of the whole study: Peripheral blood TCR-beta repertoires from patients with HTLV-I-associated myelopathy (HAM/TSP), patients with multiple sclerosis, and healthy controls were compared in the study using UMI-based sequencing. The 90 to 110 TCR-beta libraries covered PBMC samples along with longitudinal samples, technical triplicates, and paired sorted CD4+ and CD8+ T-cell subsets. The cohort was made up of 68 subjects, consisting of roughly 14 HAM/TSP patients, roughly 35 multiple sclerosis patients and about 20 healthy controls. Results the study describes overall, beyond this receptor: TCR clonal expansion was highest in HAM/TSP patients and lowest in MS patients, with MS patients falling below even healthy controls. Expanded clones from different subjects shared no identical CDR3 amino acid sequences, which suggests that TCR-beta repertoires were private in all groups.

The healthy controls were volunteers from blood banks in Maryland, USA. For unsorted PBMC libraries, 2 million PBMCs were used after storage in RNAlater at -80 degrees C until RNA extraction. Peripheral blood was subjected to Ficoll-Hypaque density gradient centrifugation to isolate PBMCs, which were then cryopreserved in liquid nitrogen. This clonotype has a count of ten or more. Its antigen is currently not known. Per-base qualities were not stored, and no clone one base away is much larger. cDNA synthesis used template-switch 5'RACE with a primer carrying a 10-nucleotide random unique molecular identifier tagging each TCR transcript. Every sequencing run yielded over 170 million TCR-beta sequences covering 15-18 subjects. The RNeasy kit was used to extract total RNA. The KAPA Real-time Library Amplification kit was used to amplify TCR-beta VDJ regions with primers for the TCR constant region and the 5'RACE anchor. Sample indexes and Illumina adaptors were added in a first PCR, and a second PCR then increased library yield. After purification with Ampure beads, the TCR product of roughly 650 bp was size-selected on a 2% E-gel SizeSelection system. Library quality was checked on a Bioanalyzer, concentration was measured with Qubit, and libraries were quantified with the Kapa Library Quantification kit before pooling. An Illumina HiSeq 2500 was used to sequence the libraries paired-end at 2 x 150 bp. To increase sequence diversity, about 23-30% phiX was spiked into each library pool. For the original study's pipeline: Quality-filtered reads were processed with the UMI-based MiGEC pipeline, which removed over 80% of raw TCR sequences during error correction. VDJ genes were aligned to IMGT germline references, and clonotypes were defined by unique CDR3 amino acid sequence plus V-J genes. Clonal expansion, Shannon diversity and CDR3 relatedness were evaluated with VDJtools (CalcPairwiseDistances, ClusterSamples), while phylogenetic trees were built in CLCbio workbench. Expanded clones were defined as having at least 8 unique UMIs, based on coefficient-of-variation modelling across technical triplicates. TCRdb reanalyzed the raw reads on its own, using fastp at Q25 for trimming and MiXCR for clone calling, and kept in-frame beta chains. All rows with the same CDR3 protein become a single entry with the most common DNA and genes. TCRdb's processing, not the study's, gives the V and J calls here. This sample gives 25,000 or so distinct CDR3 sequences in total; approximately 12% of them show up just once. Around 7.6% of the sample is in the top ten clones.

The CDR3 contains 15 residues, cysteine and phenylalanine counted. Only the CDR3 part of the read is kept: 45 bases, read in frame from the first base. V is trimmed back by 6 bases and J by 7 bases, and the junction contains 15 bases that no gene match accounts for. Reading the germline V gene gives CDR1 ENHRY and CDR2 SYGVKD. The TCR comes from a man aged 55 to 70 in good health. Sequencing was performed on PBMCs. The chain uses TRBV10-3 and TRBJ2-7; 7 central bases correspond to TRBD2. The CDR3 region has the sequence CAISAPFTSGGEQYF. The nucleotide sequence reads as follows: TGTGCCATCAGCGCCCCATTTACCTCCGGGGGGGAGCAGTACTTC.